Listed below are T cell receptor beta chains from one sample, sequenced in a study of shared T cell receptors in the human thymus. Some clones are missing from TCRdb's copy, which holds only in-frame ones; the method was immunoSEQ multiplex PCR. There are roughly 560,000 clones in the sample; approximately 80% occur only once, and around 0.013% lies in the top ten. These data were likewise used in another study, on human thymus T cells.

Sequences were obtained from thymocytes. Every receptor here comes from a boy in the first two years of life with a congenital heart defect. Both conserved end residues are part of each CDR3. A D gene is named only where the DNA matches it firmly. Size values are once, few and many counts, or a class for expanded clones, and some rows have none.

DNA: TGCGCCAGCAGCCAAGATAACGGGGGGGATAGCAATCAGCCCCAGCATTTT
CDR3: CASSQDNGGDSNQPQHF
V: TRBV4-3
D: -
size: once
J: TRBJ1-5

DNA: TGTGCCATCAGTGAGTCATCGGACAGTCCAATCTGGGGATCCTACGAGCAGTACTTC
CDR3: CAISESSDSPIWGSYEQYF
V: TRBV10-3
D: -
size: once
J: TRBJ2-7

DNA: TGTGCTAGTGGTTTGTCCAGGACTAGTCGCACAGATACGCAGTATTTT
CDR3: CASGLSRTSRTDTQYF
V: TRBV12-5
D: TRBD2
size: -
J: TRBJ2-3

DNA: TGTGCCAGCAGCCCAACCCTGACTAGCTACGAGCAGTACTTC
CDR3: CASSPTLTSYEQYF
V: TRBV28
D: -
size: -
J: TRBJ2-7

DNA: TGTGCCAGCATCATAGTGGTTGACAGGGGGTACGAGCAGTACTTC
CDR3: CASIIVVDRGYEQYF
V: TRBV7-9
D: TRBD1
size: -
J: TRBJ2-7

DNA: TGTGCCAGCAGTTATACAGGGGACCGCTCCTACGAGCAGTACTTC
CDR3: CASSYTGDRSYEQYF
V: TRBV6-5
D: TRBD1
size: -
J: TRBJ2-7

DNA: TGTGCCAGCAGCGTAAACAGGGGGAACACCGGGGAGCTGTTTTTT
CDR3: CASSVNRGNTGELFF
V: TRBV9
D: TRBD1
size: -
J: TRBJ2-2

DNA: TGTGCCAGCAGTCCCCCCGGGACTAGCGAAACCTACGAGCAGTACTTC
CDR3: CASSPPGTSETYEQYF
V: TRBV28
D: TRBD2
size: -
J: TRBJ2-7

DNA: TGTGCCAGCAGCCTATCCCGGGGACTAGCGGGAGACTCCTACAATGAGCAGTTCTTC
CDR3: CASSLSRGLAGDSYNEQFF
V: TRBV28
D: TRBD2
size: few
J: TRBJ2-1

DNA: TGTGCCAGCAGCTTGACCCCGAGGGGACAGTTTAATGAAAAACTGTTTTTT
CDR3: CASSLTPRGQFNEKLFF
V: TRBV5-8
D: TRBD1
size: -
J: TRBJ1-4

DNA: TGTGCCAGTAGAGACAGGGGCGACGGGGAGCTGTTTTTT
CDR3: CASRDRGDGELFF
V: TRBV19
D: TRBD1
size: -
J: TRBJ2-2

DNA: TGCGCCAGCAGCCAAGGCAGGGGGCGCAAAAACGGTGAAGCTTTCTTT
CDR3: CASSQGRGRKNGEAFF
V: TRBV4-1
D: TRBD1
size: -
J: TRBJ1-1

DNA: TGTGCCAGCGCCGGGTATCCGCACGAGCAGTACTTC
CDR3: CASAGYPHEQYF
V: TRBV7-2
D: -
size: -
J: TRBJ2-7

DNA: TGTGCCAGCAGCTTCCTAGCGGGAGGCTTCACAGATACGCAGTATTTT
CDR3: CASSFLAGGFTDTQYF
V: TRBV5-4
D: TRBD2
size: -
J: TRBJ2-3

DNA: TGTGCCAGCAGCTATGGACTAGCGGAGCTAGATACGCAGTATTTT
CDR3: CASSYGLAELDTQYF
V: TRBV7-6
D: TRBD2
size: -
J: TRBJ2-3

DNA: TGTGCCATCAGTGCGCAGGGGGCCTACGAGCAGTACTTC
CDR3: CAISAQGAYEQYF
V: TRBV10-3
D: TRBD1
size: -
J: TRBJ2-7

DNA: TGCGCCAGCAGCACCGACGGACCAGGAGGCTCCTACGAGCAGTACTTC
CDR3: CASSTDGPGGSYEQYF
V: TRBV5-1
D: -
size: -
J: TRBJ2-7

DNA: TGTGCCAGCAACCCCCCCTATCCGAGGGATCAGCCCCAGCATTTT
CDR3: CASNPPYPRDQPQHF
V: TRBV28
D: -
size: -
J: TRBJ1-5

DNA: TGTGCCAGCTCACGTTACTGGCGCGGGGGGCAGCCCCAGCATTTT
CDR3: CASSRYWRGGQPQHF
V: TRBV18
D: -
size: -
J: TRBJ1-5

DNA: TGTGCCAGCAGTCCGGGACAGGGGGCGAGCGGGGTCACCGGGGAGCTGTTTTTT
CDR3: CASSPGQGASGVTGELFF
V: TRBV6-4
D: TRBD1
size: -
J: TRBJ2-2

DNA: TGTGCCCTAAGGGAGGGGACAGGGGGGAACACTGAAGCTTTCTTT
CDR3: CALREGTGGNTEAFF
V: TRBV19
D: TRBD1
size: -
J: TRBJ1-1

DNA: TGCAGCGTCGATGACAGGCTTGAAGCTTTCTTT
CDR3: CSVDDRLEAFF
V: TRBV29-1
D: -
size: -
J: TRBJ1-1

DNA: TGCAGTGCCTCCCCCCGGGAGCAGTACTTC
CDR3: CSASPREQYF
V: TRBV20-1
D: -
size: once
J: TRBJ2-7

DNA: TGTGCCAGCAGTTATACGGGACAGTATAACTATGGCTACACCTTC
CDR3: CASSYTGQYNYGYTF
V: TRBV5-5
D: TRBD1
size: -
J: TRBJ1-2

DNA: TGCAGTGCAGAGAGCGGGAGTGAGCAGTTCTTC
CDR3: CSAESGSEQFF
V: TRBV20-1
D: TRBD2
size: -
J: TRBJ2-1

DNA: TGTGCCAGCAGTCAACCGGACAGGGATGGCTACACCTTC
CDR3: CASSQPDRDGYTF
V: TRBV6-5
D: TRBD1
size: once
J: TRBJ1-2

DNA: TGCAGCATACTAGCGCCATACAATGAGCAGTTCTTC
CDR3: CSILAPYNEQFF
V: TRBV29-1
D: TRBD2
size: -
J: TRBJ2-1

DNA: TGTGCCACCAGCAGAGATAGAGAGACCCAGTACTTC
CDR3: CATSRDRETQYF
V: TRBV15
D: -
size: once
J: TRBJ2-5

DNA: TGTGCCAGCAGTGAATTATTCGCGACTAGCGGGACTATCAATGAGCAGTTCTTC
CDR3: CASSELFATSGTINEQFF
V: TRBV25-1
D: TRBD2
size: -
J: TRBJ2-1

DNA: TGCAGCGCCCAGTTTAGCGGGAAGGGATACGAGCAGTACTTC
CDR3: CSAQFSGKGYEQYF
V: TRBV29-1
D: TRBD2
size: -
J: TRBJ2-7

DNA: TGTGCCAGCAGCCCCCGCCGGGACACGCACTATGGCTACACCTTC
CDR3: CASSPRRDTHYGYTF
V: TRBV7-2
D: -
size: -
J: TRBJ1-2

DNA: TGTGCCAGCAGTCCCGGCTCCCACATAGGATCCGAACGGGACAAATACGAGCAGTACTTC
CDR3: CASSPGSHIGSERDKYEQYF
V: TRBV27
D: -
size: -
J: TRBJ2-7

DNA: TGTGCCAGCAGCCTTAGCCGAGATACGCAGTATTTT
CDR3: CASSLSRDTQYF
V: TRBV13
D: -
size: -
J: TRBJ2-3

DNA: TGTGCCAGGCGGCCGGTAGCGGGAACTGATGAGCAGTTCTTC
CDR3: CARRPVAGTDEQFF
V: TRBV2
D: TRBD2
size: once
J: TRBJ2-1

DNA: TGTGCCAGCAGTGAGGGGGGACAGAAGAACACTGAAGCTTTCTTT
CDR3: CASSEGGQKNTEAFF
V: TRBV6-1
D: TRBD1
size: -
J: TRBJ1-1

DNA: TGCGCCAGCAGCTCTGGACAGGGAAGCTCCTACAATGAGCAGTTCTTC
CDR3: CASSSGQGSSYNEQFF
V: TRBV5-1
D: TRBD1
size: -
J: TRBJ2-1